This TCR beta chain was observed in a study of PD-1 blockade in classical Hodgkin lymphoma. Some clones are missing from TCRdb's copy, which holds only in-frame ones; the method was immunoSEQ multiplex PCR. The sample carries 25,000 to 35,000 clones, 71% recorded once. Every single patient, without exception, relapsed after autologous stem cell transplantation, and brentuximab vedotin exposure varied. Germline CDR1 SGHRS, CDR2 YFSETQ. The CDR3 spans 13 residues. The chain carries TRBV5-1 and TRBJ2-5; 9 nucleotides line up with TRBD2. The DNA matches TRBJ2-7 better at its end, which makes the J call doubtful. The sequencing here drew on peripheral blood mononuclear cells (PBMCs), taken before the second cycle of nivolumab. This receptor was taken from a human donor with classical Hodgkin lymphoma. For the CDR3, the DNA is TGCGCCAGCAGCCCTAGCGGGGTCTACGAGCAGTACTTC. Protein sequence: CASSPSGVYEQYF.